The 20 T cell receptor beta chains presented below share a single source sample, sequenced in a study of T cell responses to AZD1222 COVID-19 vaccine. TCRdb keeps only in-frame clones here, not all; method: immunoSEQ multiplex PCR. The repertoire holds 100,000 to 120,000 clones, with approximately 89% as singletons. The material sequenced was peripheral blood, taken on day 0 of MenACWY control vaccination. The receptors originated from an adult in good health.

As concerns this clone: This CDR3 is also generated by other DNA sequences in the sample. This chain joins TRBV5-5 and TRBJ1-2; D is possibly TRBD1 (6 bases). CDR1 and CDR2 (germline): SGHKS, YYEKEE (reference sequence). The CDR3 runs to 12 residues. Trimming cost V 3 bases and J 5 bases, with 8 bases left between them. The CDR3 loop is CASSSDSYGYTF. The CDR3 DNA is TGTGCCAGCAGCTCGGACAGTTATGGCTACACCTTC. The full variable domain, completed using reference TRBV5-5 and TRBJ1-2, is DAGVTQSPTHLIKTRGQQVTLRCSPISGHKSVSWYQQVLGQGPQFIFQYYEKEERGRGNFPDRFSARQFPNYSSELNVNALLLGDSALYLCASSSDSYGYTFGSGTRLTVV.

The rearrangement links TRBV3-1 (or the pseudogene TRBV3-2) to TRBJ1-1, with a tentative D call TRBD1 (5 bases). Per germline, CDR1 LGHDT and CDR2 YNNKEL (reference sequence). The V and J ends lost 1 base and 5 bases respectively, with 17 bases between them. The CDR3 spans 16 residues. CDR3 DNA: TGTGCCAGCAGCCAAGTTCTGGTTAGGAGGGGAACTGAAGCTTTCTTT. It codes for CASSQVLVRRGTEAFF.

As regards this clone: Different DNA sequences within this sample yield the same CDR3. This chain joins TRBV5-1 and TRBJ2-3; TRBD1 agrees at 9 bases. Germline V gives CDR1 SGHRS, CDR2 YFSETQ. The CDR3 loop spans 14 amino acids. J gave up 4 bases and V 7 bases, and 7 bases lay outside the gene matches. CDR3 bases: TGCGCCAGCTCCCTGGGACAGGGCGCAGATACGCAGTATTTT. This gives the protein CASSLGQGADTQYF.

This sequence joins TRBV19 and TRBJ2-3; TRBD2 matches 12 bases. This CDR3 spans 18 amino acids. Germline CDR1 reads LNHDA; CDR2 reads SQIVND (reference sequence). V dropped 5 bases and J dropped 0; count of bases not matched to a gene: 9. CDR3 sequence (DNA): TGTGCCAGTAGTGACACTAGCGGGGGGATAACTAGCACAGATACGCAGTATTTT. This translates into CASSDTSGGITSTDTQYF.

This chain connects TRBV27 to TRBJ1-4; perhaps TRBD1 as D (6 bases). The CDR3 totals 14 residues. CDR1 MNHEY and CDR2 SMNVEV come from the germline V gene (reference sequence). With 5 bases removed from V and 10 bases from J, the gap between germline ends came to 17 bases. CDR3 in amino acids: CASSEASGQGKLFF. DNA for the CDR3: TGTGCCAGCAGTGAAGCTTCGGGACAAGGAAAACTGTTTTTT.

The chain has TRBV2 and TRBJ1-2; a weak D match, TRBD1 (5 bases). Trimming stripped 4 bases from V and 0 bases from J, with 12 bases between. CDR1 and CDR2 (germline): SNHLY, FYNNEI. The length of the CDR3 is 15 residues. The DNA of the CDR3 is TGTGCCAGCAGTGTACGAGGGGCGTCTAACTATGGCTACACCTTC. As protein: CASSVRGASNYGYTF.

The J gene is TRBJ1-1, the V gene TRBV5-6; maybe TRBD1 (5 bases). Germline CDR1 and CDR2: SGHDT and YYEEEE. CDR3 length equals 12 residues. V gave up 1 base and J gave up 7 bases, with 8 bases separating them. This CDR3 is CASSLFQGEAFF. The CDR3 DNA reads TGTGCCAGCAGCTTGTTCCAGGGTGAAGCTTTCTTT.

CDR3 in amino acids: CASSVARGGGEQYF. The CDR3 coding sequence is TGTGCCAGCAGCGTAGCCAGGGGCGGCGGGGAGCAGTACTTC. The chain has TRBV9 and TRBJ2-7; tentatively, D is TRBD1 (6 bases). The germline gives CDR1 SGDLS, CDR2 YYNGEE. With 0 bases removed from V and 7 bases from J, the gap between germline ends came to 14 bases. This CDR3 has 14 amino acids. Complete variable domain (other parts from reference TRBV9 and TRBJ2-7): DSGVTQTPKHLITATGQRVTLRCSPRSGDLSVYWYQQSLDQGLQFLIQYYNGEERAKGNILERFSAQQFPDLHSELNLSSLELGDSALYFCASSVARGGGEQYFGPGTRLTVT.

The rearrangement joins TRBV11-2 to TRBJ1-5; 8 nucleotides align to TRBD1. The CDR3 is made up of 13 amino acids. Trimming removed 5 bases from V and 7 bases from J; junction bases left unmatched: 4. Germline V gives CDR1 SGHAT, CDR2 FQNNGV. The CDR3 nucleotides read TGTGCCAGCAGCCCGGACAGGGACCAGCCCCAGCATTTT. Residues: CASSPDRDQPQHF.

There are a few counts of this clone. The chain uses TRBV7-9 and TRBJ1-1, with D perhaps matching TRBD1 (6 bases). The CDR3 has 15 amino acids. The ends were cut back, 5 bases at V and 6 bases at J, with 19 bases in the middle. Germline values: CDR1 SEHNR, CDR2 FQNEAQ (reference sequence). The CDR3 nucleotides are TGTGCCAGCAGCCCCCGAGACAGGCCCCTCTCTGAAGCTTTCTTT. This encodes CASSPRDRPLSEAFF.

By share of the sample, this clone is medium-sized. The V call is TRBV7-2, the J call TRBJ1-2; 8 positions agree with TRBD1. V lost 3 bases, J lost 1 base, and 7 bases stayed unmatched. Germline V lookup: CDR1 SGHTA, CDR2 FQGNSA. The CDR3 is 16 amino acids. The CDR3 reads CASSFAHRGNNYGYTF. Written as DNA, the CDR3 is TGTGCCAGCAGCTTCGCCCACAGGGGGAATAACTATGGCTACACCTTC.

The rearrangement joins TRBV7-2 to TRBJ2-7; D possibly corresponds to TRBD2 (5 bases). This CDR3 region has 15 residues. Germline V gene data show CDR1 as SGHTA and CDR2 as FQGNSA. Trimming left V 3 bases short and J 0 bases short, with 12 bases between. CDR3 DNA sequence: TGTGCCAGCAGCTTTTCTTCGACTATCTCCTACGAGCAGTACTTC. Its translation is CASSFSSTISYEQYF.

The V gene is TRBV30, the J gene TRBJ2-3; 7 bases are a match to TRBD1. This CDR3 region has 15 residues. V shed 6 bases and J 5 bases; nucleotides not matched to a gene: 14. Looked up from germline, CDR1 is GTSNPN and CDR2 is SVGIG (reference sequence). The CDR3 DNA follows: TGTGCCTGTTTTCTTAAGAGGGGGCGCCTAGATACGCAGTATTTT. As protein: CACFLKRGRLDTQYF.

This clone was counted once. The V and J genes are TRBV4-1 and TRBJ2-7; D may be TRBD2 (6 bases). The germline V gene has CDR1 MGHRA and CDR2 YSYEKL. Trimming shortened V by 0 bases and J by 2 bases, and 20 bases separated the two germline ends. This CDR3 is 18 amino acids long. CDR3 DNA sequence: TGCGCCAGCAGCCAAGAAGGAGGGAACCCGGCTGAAGCCTACGAGCAGTACTTC. Amino acid sequence: CASSQEGGNPAEAYEQYF.

This chain links TRBV5-8 with TRBJ1-6; possible D gene TRBD1, 6 bases. The CDR3 spans 13 residues. V shed 4 bases and J shed 9 bases, with 11 bases lying between them. Germline CDR1 and CDR2: SGHTS and YDEGEE. Written as DNA, the CDR3 is TGTGCCAGCAGCCCGGACAGACGTTCACCCCTCCACTTT. Translation gives CASSPDRRSPLHF.

The chain has TRBV28 and TRBJ2-3, with D uncertain. CDR3 length: 13 amino acids. Germline loops: CDR1 MDHEN, CDR2 SYDVKM. The germline V and J ends were trimmed by 6 bases and 2 bases, with 9 bases remaining between them. The CDR3 sequence: CASSSPSTDTQYF. CDR3 nucleotide sequence: TGTGCCAGCAGCTCCCCCTCCACAGATACGCAGTATTTT.

The chain uses TRBV11-1 and TRBJ2-3; D is perhaps TRBD2 (7 bases). Trimming removed 6 bases at V and 3 bases at J, with 13 bases between. The germline gives CDR1 SGHAT, CDR2 FQDESV (reference sequence). The CDR3 runs to 14 residues. For the CDR3, the DNA is TGTGCCAGCAGTTGGGGGGGCCCGACAGATACGCAGTATTTT. Its protein product is CASSWGGPTDTQYF.

This clone came up once. The V call is TRBV5-1, the J call TRBJ1-1; a weak D match, TRBD1 (6 bases). Between the trimmed V and J ends, which lost 4 bases and 1 base, there was a span of 14 bases. The germline CDR1 and CDR2 sequences are SGHRS and YFSETQ. This CDR3 spans 15 amino acids. In DNA form, the CDR3 reads TGCGCCAGCAGCGTACACGGACAGACGAACACTGAAGCTTTCTTT. Protein product: CASSVHGQTNTEAFF.

The gene calls are TRBV5-1 and TRBJ2-6; unclear D gene. Germline V gene sequence: CDR1 SGHRS, CDR2 YFSETQ. Trimming took 5 bases from V and 0 from J, leaving 15 bases between them. CDR3 length: 17 residues. The CDR3 sequence is CASRGSVVTSGANVLTF. CDR3 coding DNA: TGCGCCAGCAGAGGGTCGGTGGTAACCTCTGGGGCCAACGTCCTGACTTTC.

The CDR3 DNA reads as TGTGCCAGCAGCCCCGGGACAGGCTACAATGAGCAGTTCTTC. It encodes CASSPGTGYNEQFF. The chain couples TRBV7-3 to TRBJ2-1; 8 bases fit TRBD1. Trimming removed 5 bases from V and 3 bases from J; junction bases left unmatched: 3. The CDR3 sequence is 14 residues long. Germline V CDR1 and CDR2: SGHTA, FQGTGA.